The 10 T cell receptor beta chains below were found in one sample sequenced in a study of blood T cell repertoires in COVID-19. The method was immunoSEQ multiplex PCR; TCRdb's version includes in-frame clones alone and lacks a portion of them. This sample carries approximately 340,000 clones, around 80% of them seen once, and the ten largest clones take 2.5% to 3%. Sequenced sample: peripheral blood. Every receptor here comes from a man aged 30 to 45 with active or convalescent COVID-19.

The count of this clone is one. V gene TRBV18 combines with J gene TRBJ1-4, with TRBD1 identical over 9 bases. This CDR3 has 15 amino acids. With 3 bases clipped from V and 6 bases from J, the junction kept 5 bases outside the gene matches. Germline V gene sequence: CDR1 KGHSH, CDR2 LQKENI. CDR3 DNA: TGTGCCAGCTCACCGGGACAGGGTGAGGATGAAAAACTGTTTTTT. Amino acid sequence: CASSPGQGEDEKLFF.

The rearrangement links TRBV5-1 to TRBJ2-1; 10 bases are shared with TRBD1. After removal of 4 bases from V and 8 bases from J, the junction contained 9 bases not matched to a gene. The length of the CDR3 is 15 residues. Per germline, CDR1 SGHRS and CDR2 YFSETQ. The CDR3 sequence: CASSPQTGGFDEQFF. Written as DNA, the CDR3 is TGCGCCAGCAGCCCCCAGACAGGGGGCTTCGATGAGCAGTTCTTC.

This rearrangement joins TRBV12-3 or TRBV12-4 to TRBJ1-3, with D unclear. The V gene lost 7 bases and the J gene lost 0 bases, with 7 bases spanning the gap. The CDR3 has 13 residues. In DNA, the CDR3 is TGTGCCAGCAACAGACCCTCTGGAAACACCATATATTTT. This gives the protein CASNRPSGNTIYF.

The CDR3 bases are TGTGCCAGCAGCTTGGGCGCTAGCGGGAGCACAGATACGCAGTATTTT. Translating it yields CASSLGASGSTDTQYF. V usage is TRBV5-8 and J usage is TRBJ2-3; 8 nucleotides match TRBD2. The CDR3 totals 16 residues. Germline-derived CDR1 and CDR2 are SGHTS and YDEGEE. The ends lost 0 bases at V and 0 bases at J; junction bases unmatched: 3.

For this clone: Other nucleotide sequences from this sample produce the same CDR3. This chain joins TRBV7-2 and TRBJ2-1, with D tentatively TRBD2 (7 bases). V lost 5 bases and J lost 5, with 16 bases in between. Germline V gene data show CDR1 as SGHTA and CDR2 as FQGNSA. This CDR3 has 15 residues. The CDR3 DNA follows: TGTGCCAGCAGCCCTCGGGGGAGGGGGAACAATGAGCAGTTCTTC. This sequence encodes CASSPRGRGNNEQFF.

This rearrangement joins TRBV7-8 to TRBJ1-3; D is undetermined. The CDR3 is made up of 12 amino acids. Germline CDR1 SGHVS, CDR2 FQNEAQ. The ends were cut back, 5 bases at V and 8 bases at J, with 10 bases in the middle. CDR3 in amino acids: CASSRGRDTIYF. The DNA for the CDR3 is TGTGCCAGCAGCCGAGGCCGAGACACCATATATTTT.

The rearrangement links TRBV29-1 to TRBJ2-7, with TRBD2 matching over 13 bases. The CDR3 sequence is 16 residues long. The ends lost 4 bases at V and 2 bases at J; junction bases unmatched: 8. Germline CDR1 and CDR2: SQVTM and ANQGSEA. As DNA, the CDR3 is TGCAGCGTTGGGGACAGCGGACTAGCGGGAGCCTACGAGCAGTACTTC. Translated: CSVGDSGLAGAYEQYF.

The rearrangement joins TRBV4-1 to TRBJ1-2; D is uncertain. V was trimmed by 4 bases and J by 4 bases, leaving 13 bases between them. Germline V gives CDR1 MGHRA, CDR2 YSYEKL. The CDR3 totals 14 residues. DNA for the CDR3: TGCGCCAGCAGCCTCGGCGTGACTAGCTATGGCTACACCTTC. Protein sequence: CASSLGVTSYGYTF.

The rearrangement uses TRBV11-1 and TRBJ1-2, with 7 bases matching TRBD1. The CDR3 extends over 15 amino acids. The V and J ends lost 5 bases and 7 bases, in that order; junction bases with no gene match: 13. Germline values: CDR1 SGHAT, CDR2 FQDESV (reference sequence). CDR3 in amino acids: CASSRWTTGDGGYTF. Here the CDR3 DNA reads TGTGCCAGCAGCCGTTGGACTACAGGGGACGGTGGCTACACCTTC.

This chain uses TRBV7-9 with TRBJ1-1; 10 positions match TRBD1. This CDR3 spans 14 amino acids. Losses at the gene ends were 5 bases for V and 3 bases for J; bases not matched to a gene: 3. CDR1 is SEHNR and CDR2 is FQNEAQ in the germline V gene (reference sequence). The CDR3 nucleotides read TGTGCCAGCAGCCAGACAGGGGGCCACACTGAAGCTTTCTTT. Encoded protein: CASSQTGGHTEAFF.